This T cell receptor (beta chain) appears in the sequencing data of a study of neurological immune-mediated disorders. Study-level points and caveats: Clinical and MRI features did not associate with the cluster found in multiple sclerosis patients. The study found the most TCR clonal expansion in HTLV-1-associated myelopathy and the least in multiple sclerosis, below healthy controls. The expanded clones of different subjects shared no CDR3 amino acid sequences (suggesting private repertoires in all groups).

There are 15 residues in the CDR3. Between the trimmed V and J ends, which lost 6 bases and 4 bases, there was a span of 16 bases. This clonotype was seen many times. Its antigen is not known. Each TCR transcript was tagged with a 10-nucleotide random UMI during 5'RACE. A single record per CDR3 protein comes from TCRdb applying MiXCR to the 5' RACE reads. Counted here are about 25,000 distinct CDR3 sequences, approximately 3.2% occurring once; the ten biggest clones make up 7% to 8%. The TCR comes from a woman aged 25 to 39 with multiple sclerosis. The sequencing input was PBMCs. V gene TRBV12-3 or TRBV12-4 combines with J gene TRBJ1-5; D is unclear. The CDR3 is CASSPIGVENQPQHF. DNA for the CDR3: TGTGCCAGCAGCCCGATCGGGGTAGAAAATCAGCCCCAGCATTTT.